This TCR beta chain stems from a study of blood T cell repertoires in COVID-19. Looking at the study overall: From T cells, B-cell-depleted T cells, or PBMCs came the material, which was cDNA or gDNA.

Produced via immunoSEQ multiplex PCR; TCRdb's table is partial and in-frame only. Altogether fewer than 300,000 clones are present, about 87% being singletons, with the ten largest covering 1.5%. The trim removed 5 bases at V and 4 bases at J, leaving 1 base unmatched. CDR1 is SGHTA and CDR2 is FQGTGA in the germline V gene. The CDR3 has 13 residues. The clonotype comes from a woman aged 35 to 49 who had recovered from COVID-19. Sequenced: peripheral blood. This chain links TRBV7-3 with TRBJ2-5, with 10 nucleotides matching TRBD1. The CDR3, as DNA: TGTGCCAGCAGCCGGACAGGGGGAGAGACCCAGTACTTC. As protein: CASSRTGGETQYF.